The 23 T cell receptor beta chains below were found in one sample sequenced in a study of OX40 agonist ivuxolimab in advanced cancers. Produced via immunoSEQ multiplex PCR; TCRdb's table is partial and in-frame only. This table holds over 70,000 clones, nearly 90% found once. Sequencing used CD4+ or CD8+ T cells sorted from blood, obtained in a trial of the OX40 agonist ivuxolimab. These receptors were taken from an adult with an advanced solid tumor such as melanoma, head and neck, liver or kidney cancer.

This chain uses TRBV7-6 with TRBJ2-1; TRBD1 agrees at 8 bases. Unmatched junction bases numbered 5, after V lost 1 base and J lost 15 bases. The V gene's germline CDR1 is SGHVS and CDR2 FNYEAQ. The CDR3 has 12 amino acids. CDR3 amino acids: CASSLDRTGTFF. Written as DNA, the CDR3 is TGTGCCAGCAGCTTAGATAGGACAGGGACGTTCTTC.

The J gene is TRBJ1-2, the V gene TRBV2; D is unclear. Germline assignment: CDR1 SNHLY and CDR2 FYNNEI. This CDR3 is 11 amino acids long. The ends were cut back, 2 bases at V and 11 bases at J, with 9 bases in the middle. CDR3 loop: CASSERVTYTF. In nucleotides, the CDR3 is TGTGCCAGCAGTGAACGGGTCACGTACACCTTC.

The chain joins TRBV5-4 to TRBJ2-6; a weak D match, TRBD1 (6 bases). The V gene's germline CDR1 is SGHNT and CDR2 YYREEE (reference sequence). The V end lost 0 bases, the J end lost 8 bases, and 15 bases lay between the germline ends. This CDR3 has 16 amino acids. CDR3 in DNA: TGTGCCAGCAGCTTGGAACAGGGATTCCTACCCAACGTCCTGACTTTC. Translated, it gives CASSLEQGFLPNVLTF.

The sample holds a few counts of this clone. V usage is TRBV4-1 and J usage is TRBJ2-4; D not resolved. Deletions cut 3 bases from V and 10 bases from J, with 16 bases between. The CDR3 has 14 residues. CDR1 and CDR2 from the germline V gene are MGHRA and YSYEKL. Here the CDR3 reads CASSQPPGPRIQYF. In nucleotides, the CDR3 is TGCGCCAGCAGCCAGCCACCGGGTCCCCGGATTCAGTACTTC.

J is TRBJ2-5 and V is TRBV5-1; D is possibly TRBD1 or TRBD2 (5 bases each). Germline CDR1 and CDR2: SGHRS and YFSETQ. This CDR3 spans 15 amino acids. V was shortened by 0 bases and J by 7 bases, with 16 bases between the two germline ends. CDR3 in DNA: TGCGCCAGCAGCTTGGCCGGGATTCGTGGGGGGACCCAGTACTTC. It yields the protein CASSLAGIRGGTQYF. Based on the CDR3 plus reference TRBV5-1 and TRBJ2-5, the full variable domain is KAGVTQTPRYLIKTRGQQVTLSCSPISGHRSVSWYQQTPGQGLQFLFEYFSETQRNKGNFPGRFSGRQFSNSRSEMNVSTLELGDSALYLCASSLAGIRGGTQYFGPGTRLLVL.

The chain carries TRBV4-3 and TRBJ2-7, with 8 positions matching TRBD1. The length of the CDR3 is 13 residues. Germline lookup yields CDR1 LGHNA and CDR2 YSLEER. With V trimmed by 2 bases and J by 10 bases, 7 bases remained unmatched. The CDR3 DNA reads as TGCGCCAGCAGCCAAAGGGGGACAGGACGACAGTACTTC. It encodes CASSQRGTGRQYF.

The chain joins TRBV5-1 to TRBJ1-4, with no clear D. Germline lookup yields CDR1 SGHRS and CDR2 YFSETQ. This CDR3 has 14 amino acids. The ends were cut back, 0 bases at V and 5 bases at J, with 8 bases in the middle. The CDR3 coding sequence is TGCGCCAGCAGCTTGGCCCGGTTGAATGAAAAACTGTTTTTT. It codes for CASSLARLNEKLFF. The variable domain in full, completed from reference TRBV5-1 and TRBJ1-4, reads KAGVTQTPRYLIKTRGQQVTLSCSPISGHRSVSWYQQTPGQGLQFLFEYFSETQRNKGNFPGRFSGRQFSNSRSEMNVSTLELGDSALYLCASSLARLNEKLFFGSGTQLSVL.

Written as DNA, the CDR3 is TGTGCCAGCTCACCGACCGGGACTAGCGGGAGGATGGGTTTCTACAATGAGCAGTTCTTC. Encoded protein: CASSPTGTSGRMGFYNEQFF. The chain has TRBV18 and TRBJ2-1; 15 bases are shared with TRBD2. V shed 3 bases and J 3 bases; nucleotides not matched to a gene: 12. Germline V gene data show CDR1 as KGHSH and CDR2 as LQKENI. The CDR3 loop spans 20 amino acids.

V gene TRBV7-9 combines with J gene TRBJ1-2, with no clear D. This CDR3 has 14 amino acids. Germline values: CDR1 SEHNR, CDR2 FQNEAQ (reference sequence). V was clipped by 0 bases and J by 8 bases, with 13 bases between them. In DNA form, the CDR3 reads TGTGCCAGCAGCTTAGCGGGCAGGCAAGGGGGCTACACCTTC. This codes for CASSLAGRQGGYTF.

The chain's CDR3 is CASSQAGTRETQYF. As DNA, the CDR3 is TGTGCCAGCAGCCAAGCAGGGACGCGAGAGACCCAGTACTTC. This chain connects TRBV14 to TRBJ2-5; the D call may be TRBD1 or TRBD2 (5 bases each). V lost 1 base, J lost 4 bases, and 10 bases lay in between. Per the germline V gene, CDR1 is SGHDN and CDR2 is FVKESK. There are 14 residues in the CDR3.

The chain uses TRBV28 and TRBJ1-1; 7 nucleotides line up with TRBD1. Germline CDR1 MDHEN, CDR2 SYDVKM. The CDR3 has 15 amino acids. V lost 6 bases and J lost 4; bases outside the gene matches: 11. DNA of the CDR3: TGTGCCAGCAGCCGAAGGTCGGGACAGCGCACTGAAGCTTTCTTT. Residues: CASSRRSGQRTEAFF. The complete variable domain, with remaining parts taken from reference TRBV28 and TRBJ1-1, reads DVKVTQSSRYLVKRTGEKVFLECVQDMDHENMFWYRQDPGLGLRLIYFSYDVKMKEKGDIPEGYSVSREKKERFSLILESASTNQTSMYLCASSRRSGQRTEAFFGQGTRLTVV.

The chain couples TRBV7-3 to TRBJ2-1; the match to TRBD2 covers 8 bases. The germline CDR1 and CDR2 sequences are SGHTA and FQGTGA. V shed 5 bases, J shed 7 bases, and the junction held 4 bases outside the gene matches. The CDR3 has 13 amino acids. The CDR3 DNA sequence: TGTGCCAGCAGCCCTGGGACTAGTAATGAGCAGTTCTTC. Translated: CASSPGTSNEQFF. Using reference TRBV7-3 and TRBJ2-1 for the parts outside the CDR3, the full variable domain is GAGVSQTPSNKVTEKGKYVELRCDPISGHTALYWYRQSLGQGPEFLIYFQGTGAADDSGLPNDRFFAVRPEGSVSTLKIQRTERGDSAVYLCASSPGTSNEQFFGPGTRLTVL.

V gene TRBV9 combines with J gene TRBJ2-2; maybe TRBD1 (5 bases). The CDR3 is 11 amino acids. Germline CDR1 and CDR2: SGDLS and YYNGEE. The V gene lost 10 bases and the J gene lost 7 bases, with 11 bases spanning the gap. The CDR3 coding sequence is TGTGCCCCCCAGGGCCACGGGGAGCTGTTTTTT. This gives the protein CAPQGHGELFF.

The chain recombines TRBV18 with TRBJ2-7; D is undetermined. Germline values: CDR1 KGHSH, CDR2 LQKENI. The CDR3 sequence is 13 residues long. The V and J ends lost 0 bases and 1 base respectively, with 4 bases between them. The CDR3 loop reads CASSPPGSYEQYV. In DNA, the CDR3 is TGTGCCAGCTCACCACCGGGGTCCTACGAGCAGTACGTC.

This chain joins TRBV19 and TRBJ1-1, with D possibly matching TRBD1 (6 bases). V dropped 2 bases and J dropped 4 bases, with 17 bases sitting between them. The germline V gene has CDR1 LNHDA and CDR2 SQIVND (reference sequence). CDR3 length: 16 residues. This CDR3 is CASSILKEGGPTEAFF. The CDR3 DNA sequence: TGTGCCAGTAGTATATTGAAGGAAGGGGGGCCCACTGAAGCTTTCTTT.

The chain is built from TRBV10-3 and TRBJ2-7; tentatively, D is TRBD1 or TRBD2 (5 bases each). The CDR3 is 13 residues long. CDR1 ENHRY and CDR2 SYGVKD come from the germline V gene. Trimming took off 4 bases at V and 5 bases at J, with 12 bases between the two ends. The CDR3 sequence is CAISGRRDHEQYV. The CDR3 DNA reads as TGTGCCATCAGTGGCCGCAGGGACCACGAGCAGTACGTC.

The J gene is TRBJ2-2, the V gene TRBV5-1; a weak D match, TRBD2 (5 bases). The germline V gene has CDR1 SGHRS and CDR2 YFSETQ. V was pared by 1 base and J by 3 bases, with 13 bases between. The CDR3 is made up of 16 amino acids. CDR3 residues: CASSLTGQRHTGELFF. The CDR3 DNA is TGCGCCAGCAGCTTGACGGGCCAGCGGCACACCGGGGAGCTGTTTTTT.

The genes are TRBV6-6 and TRBJ1-2, with 8 bases identical to TRBD1. The germline gives CDR1 MNHNY, CDR2 SVGAGI (reference sequence). The CDR3 has 15 residues. Trimming at V came to 2 bases and at J to 6 bases, leaving 8 bases not matched to a gene. CDR3 loop: CASSYPRGTGNGYTF. The CDR3 bases are TGTGCCAGCAGTTACCCTAGGGGGACAGGCAATGGCTACACCTTC.

V gene TRBV7-8 combines with J gene TRBJ1-2; 7 nucleotides align to TRBD1. Germline V gene data show CDR1 as SGHVS and CDR2 as FQNEAQ. Trimming removed 5 bases from V and 4 bases from J; junction bases left unmatched: 4. The CDR3 covers 13 residues. For the CDR3, the DNA is TGTGCCAGCAGCGTCGGGACAGCCTATGGCTACACCTTC. This translates into CASSVGTAYGYTF.

V usage is TRBV2 and J usage is TRBJ2-7, with D perhaps being TRBD1 or TRBD2 (5 bases each). This CDR3 has 14 amino acids. The germline gives CDR1 SNHLY, CDR2 FYNNEI. This CDR3 is CAIPGTGIESRSLV. The DNA of the CDR3 is TGTGCCATCCCTGGGACCGGCATCGAGAGCAGATCCTTGGTC.

The CDR3 sequence is CASSFGQGRDQPQHF. As DNA, the CDR3 is TGCGCCAGCAGCTTCGGACAGGGTCGGGATCAGCCCCAGCATTTT. The chain links TRBV5-1 to TRBJ1-5; TRBD1 agrees at 8 bases. This CDR3 has 15 residues. CDR1 is SGHRS, CDR2 YFSETQ, per germline. With 2 bases clipped from V and 5 bases from J, the junction kept 6 bases outside the gene matches.

The chain recombines TRBV15 with TRBJ1-2; 8 nucleotides line up with TRBD1. Looked up from germline, CDR1 is LNHNV and CDR2 is YYDKDF (reference sequence). The length of the CDR3 is 13 residues. J was trimmed by 8 bases and V by 3 bases; bases with no gene match: 5. CDR3: CATSRDRVGGYTF. The CDR3 DNA follows: TGTGCCACCAGCAGGGACAGGGTGGGGGGCTACACCTTC.

This clone was recorded once. CDR3: CASSETGYPQETQYF. In DNA form, the CDR3 reads TGTGCCAGCAGTGAGACAGGGTACCCTCAAGAGACCCAGTACTTC. The chain links TRBV2 to TRBJ2-5, with TRBD1 matching 7 bases. The V and J ends lost 3 bases and 2 bases, in that order; junction bases with no gene match: 6. Germline CDR1 reads SNHLY; CDR2 reads FYNNEI. CDR3 length: 15 residues.